The next 21 T cell receptor beta chains were all read from a single sample in a study of cytomegalovirus exposure and HLA in healthy donors. The PCR contained 60 Vbeta and 13 Jbeta primers. Only in-frame clones appear in the TCRdb table, and some are missing; sequencing was by immunoSEQ multiplex PCR. The sample includes 90,000 to 100,000 clones. Sequencing input: PBMCs. Receptors originate from a woman aged 25-40 years in good health and CMV-seronegative.

The V call is TRBV11-2, the J call TRBJ2-7; 9 positions agree with TRBD1. This CDR3 has 14 amino acids. The germline CDR1 and CDR2 sequences are SGHAT and FQNNGV. J was trimmed by 3 bases and V by 0 bases; bases with no gene match: 0. The CDR3 nucleotides are TGTGCCAGCAGCTTAGAGGGACAGGGCTACGAGCAGTACTTC. This translates into CASSLEGQGYEQYF.

The chain recombines TRBV19 with TRBJ2-7, with 8 bases aligning to TRBD1. The germline V gene has CDR1 LNHDA and CDR2 SQIVND (reference sequence). The CDR3 runs to 15 residues. Unmatched junction bases numbered 7, after V lost 1 base and J lost 5 bases. The CDR3 loop reads CASSIGAGGSNEQYF. CDR3 DNA sequence: TGTGCCAGTAGTATAGGGGCAGGGGGCTCGAACGAGCAGTACTTC.

The V call is TRBV27, the J call TRBJ1-6; 7 bases align to TRBD1. The junction had 11 bases not matched to a gene; V was cut back by 6 bases and J by 6 bases. CDR3 size: 16 residues. Per the germline V gene, CDR1 is MNHEY and CDR2 is SMNVEV (reference sequence). CDR3 nucleotides: TGTGCCAGCAGATTTCGAACCGGGACAGTTAATTCACCCCTCCACTTT. Encoded protein: CASRFRTGTVNSPLHF.

The chain couples TRBV28 to TRBJ2-7; TRBD2 aligns across 9 bases. The J segment lost 3 bases and the V segment lost 2 bases, leaving 2 bases of the junction unmatched. This CDR3 is built from 14 residues. The germline gives CDR1 MDHEN, CDR2 SYDVKM. The CDR3 region is CASSLRLADYEQYF. CDR3 DNA sequence: TGTGCCAGCAGTTTACGACTAGCGGACTACGAGCAGTACTTC.

V usage is TRBV6-1 and J usage is TRBJ2-5, with 10 bases aligning to TRBD1. The J call may be mistaken, given a closer DNA end match to TRBJ2-7. The CDR3 has 13 residues. The germline V gene encodes CDR1 MNHNS and CDR2 SASEGT. In DNA, the CDR3 is TGTGCCTCCTCCGGGACAGGGGACTACGAGCAGTACTTC. This sequence encodes CASSGTGDYEQYF.

This sequence joins TRBV30 and TRBJ1-1, with D possibly matching TRBD1 (5 bases). V dropped 0 bases and J dropped 4 bases, with 12 bases sitting between them. This CDR3 comprises 14 residues. Germline loops: CDR1 GTSNPN, CDR2 SVGIG (reference sequence). CDR3: CAWSVRRAATEAFF. DNA for the CDR3: TGTGCCTGGAGTGTACGCAGGGCGGCCACTGAAGCTTTCTTT.

The chain is built from TRBV29-1 and TRBJ2-1, with 7 bases identical to TRBD1. CDR3 length: 14 residues. V trimming: 7 bases; J trimming: 5 bases; junction bases outside the gene matches: 11. Germline-derived CDR1 and CDR2 are SQVTM and ANQGSEA. As DNA, the CDR3 is TGCAGCGCGCACGGGACAGTTTTACACAATGAGCAGTTCTTC. This gives the protein CSAHGTVLHNEQFF.

The chain carries TRBV6-6 and TRBJ1-4; tentative D call: TRBD1 (6 bases). Germline V gene sequence: CDR1 MNHNY, CDR2 SVGAGI (reference sequence). V lost 4 bases, J lost 0 bases, and 9 bases lay in between. CDR3 size: 15 residues. The CDR3 sequence: CASSSNRATNEKLFF. CDR3 in DNA: TGTGCCAGCAGTTCCAACAGGGCAACTAATGAAAAACTGTTTTTT.

The chain uses TRBV11-2 and TRBJ2-7; 8 bases match TRBD1. CDR1 and CDR2 (germline): SGHAT, FQNNGV. With V trimmed by 5 bases and J by 2 bases, 8 bases remained unmatched. The CDR3 totals 15 residues. The CDR3: CASSISRDRTYEQYF. As DNA, the CDR3 is TGTGCCAGCAGCATATCCCGGGACAGGACCTACGAGCAGTACTTC.

The chain combines TRBV29-1 with TRBJ1-5; 7 nucleotides match TRBD1. The CDR3 sequence is 15 residues long. Germline assignment: CDR1 SQVTM and CDR2 ANQGSEA. The V gene end was trimmed by 7 bases and the J gene end by 0 bases; junction bases not matched to a gene: 9. This chain's CDR3 is CSASTGDYSNQPQHF. The CDR3 nucleotides are TGCAGCGCCAGTACAGGGGATTATAGCAATCAGCCCCAGCATTTT.

The V call is TRBV6-5, the J call TRBJ2-7; D perhaps matches TRBD1 (5 bases). Germline CDR1 is MNHEY and CDR2 is SVGAGI. CDR3 length equals 15 residues. Trimming removed 4 bases from V and 3 bases from J, with 16 bases in between. The CDR3 DNA follows: TGTGCCAGCAGTTCGGTATTCGACAGCCTCTACGAGCAGTACTTC. This gives the protein CASSSVFDSLYEQYF.

As DNA, the CDR3 is TGTGCCAGCAGTTTAACGGCAGGGGGAGGCTACACCTTC. It translates to CASSLTAGGGYTF. The V gene is TRBV27, the J gene TRBJ1-2; 7 bases match TRBD1. CDR1 and CDR2 (germline): MNHEY, SMNVEV (reference sequence). This CDR3 has 13 amino acids. Germline trimming cut 2 bases from V and 8 bases from J; bases unmatched to any gene: 5.

The chain carries TRBV11-3 and TRBJ2-7; TRBD1 agrees at 8 bases. The CDR3 length is 13 residues. The V gene end was trimmed by 3 bases and the J gene end by 4 bases; junction bases not matched to a gene: 2. Germline CDR1 reads SGHNT; CDR2 reads YENEEA. CDR3 DNA: TGTGCCAGCAGCTTCGGACAGGGTTACGAGCAGTACTTC. Amino acid sequence: CASSFGQGYEQYF.

The chain carries TRBV27 and TRBJ2-5; weak D call: TRBD1 (6 bases). CDR1 and CDR2 (germline): MNHEY, SMNVEV (reference sequence). CDR3 length: 18 residues. Trimming pared 5 bases from V and 0 bases from J, leaving 22 bases between. Written as DNA, the CDR3 is TGTGCCAGCAGTAATTTCGGGGACATGAAGGGGTACCAAGAGACCCAGTACTTC. Translating it yields CASSNFGDMKGYQETQYF.

The chain is built from TRBV27 and TRBJ1-2; no reliable D call. Germline assignment: CDR1 MNHEY and CDR2 SMNVEV (reference sequence). The CDR3 totals 14 residues. Deletions cut 3 bases from V and 8 bases from J, with 16 bases between. In DNA form, the CDR3 reads TGTGCCAGCAGTTTTCTAGAGGGTCCGGGAGGCTACACCTTC. It is translated as CASSFLEGPGGYTF.

The V and J genes are TRBV9 and TRBJ2-3, with 7 bases matching TRBD2. Germline V gives CDR1 SGDLS, CDR2 YYNGEE. The CDR3 runs 16 residues. The V segment lost 7 bases and the J segment 3 bases; nucleotides outside the gene matches: 14. The CDR3 DNA reads as TGTGCCAGCTCATCCACTAGCGAAGGTGGGACAGATACGCAGTATTTT. Translation gives CASSSTSEGGTDTQYF.

The chain employs TRBV7-9 and TRBJ1-2; the D gene is possibly TRBD1 (5 bases). The CDR3 has 15 amino acids. V shed 4 bases and J shed 4 bases, with 16 bases lying between them. Germline V CDR1 and CDR2: SEHNR, FQNEAQ (reference sequence). This CDR3 reads CASSSYRDSGYGYTF. CDR3 DNA: TGTGCCAGCAGCTCCTACCGGGACTCCGGCTATGGCTACACCTTC. Using reference TRBV7-9 and TRBJ1-2 for the parts outside the CDR3, the full variable domain is DTGVSQNPRHKITKRGQNVTFRCDPISEHNRLYWYRQTLGQGPEFLTYFQNEAQLEKSRLLSDRFSAERPKGSFSTLEIQRTEQGDSAMYLCASSSYRDSGYGYTFGSGTRLTVV.

This sequence joins TRBV5-1 and TRBJ2-7; 8 bases fit TRBD1. This CDR3 is built from 13 residues. Germline V gives CDR1 SGHRS, CDR2 YFSETQ. After removal of 4 bases from V and 6 bases from J, the junction contained 6 bases not matched to a gene. CDR3 DNA: TGCGCCAGCAGCCTGGACAGGGTTGGCGAGCAGTACTTC. Translated: CASSLDRVGEQYF.

This rearrangement joins TRBV27 to TRBJ2-3, with D possibly matching TRBD2 (6 bases). The CDR3 runs 16 residues. Trimming pared 5 bases from V and 0 bases from J, leaving 15 bases between. Per germline, CDR1 MNHEY and CDR2 SMNVEV (reference sequence). Here the CDR3 DNA reads TGTGCCAGCAGTCCCCTAGCGTACTCTAGCACAGATACGCAGTATTTT. Translation gives CASSPLAYSSTDTQYF.

This chain links TRBV19 with TRBJ2-3; TRBD1 matches 8 bases. The trim removed 5 bases at V and 4 bases at J, leaving 5 bases unmatched. This CDR3 spans 14 amino acids. Per the germline V gene, CDR1 is LNHDA and CDR2 is SQIVND (reference sequence). Here the CDR3 DNA reads TGTGCCAGTAGTCCGACAGGGGAGGCAGATACGCAGTATTTT. Amino acid sequence: CASSPTGEADTQYF.

The V call is TRBV5-6, the J call TRBJ1-1, with 9 nucleotides matching TRBD1. V lost 2 bases to trimming and J lost 8 bases; unmatched junction nucleotides: 4. CDR3 length equals 13 residues. Looked up from germline, CDR1 is SGHDT and CDR2 is YYEEEE. The CDR3 coding sequence is TGTGCCAGCAGCTTAGGAGGACAGGGGGAAGCTTTCTTT. As protein: CASSLGGQGEAFF.